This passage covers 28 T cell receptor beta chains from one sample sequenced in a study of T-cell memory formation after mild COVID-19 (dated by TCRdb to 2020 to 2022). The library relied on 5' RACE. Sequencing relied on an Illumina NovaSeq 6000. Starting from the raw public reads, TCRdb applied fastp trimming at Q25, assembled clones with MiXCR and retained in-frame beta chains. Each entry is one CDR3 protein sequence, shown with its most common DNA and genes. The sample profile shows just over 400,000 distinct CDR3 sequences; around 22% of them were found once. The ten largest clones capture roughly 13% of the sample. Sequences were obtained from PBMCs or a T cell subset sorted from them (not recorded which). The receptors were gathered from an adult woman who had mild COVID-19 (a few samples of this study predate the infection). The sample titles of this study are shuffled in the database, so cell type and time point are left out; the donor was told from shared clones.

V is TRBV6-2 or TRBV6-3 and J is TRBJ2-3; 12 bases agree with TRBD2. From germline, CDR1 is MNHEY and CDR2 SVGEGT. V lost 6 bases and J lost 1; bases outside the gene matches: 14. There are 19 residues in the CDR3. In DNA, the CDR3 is TGTGCCAGCAGGGCCGCTAGCGGGAGGGCCAGCGAGGGCACAGATACGCAGTATTTT. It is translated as CASRAASGRASEGTDTQYF.

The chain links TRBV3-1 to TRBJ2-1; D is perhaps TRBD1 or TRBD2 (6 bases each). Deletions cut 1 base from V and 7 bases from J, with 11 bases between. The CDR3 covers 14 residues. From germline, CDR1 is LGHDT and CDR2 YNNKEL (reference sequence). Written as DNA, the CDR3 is TGTGCCAGCAGCCAAGGGGGGGCCCGTAATGAGCAGTTCTTC. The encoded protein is CASSQGGARNEQFF.

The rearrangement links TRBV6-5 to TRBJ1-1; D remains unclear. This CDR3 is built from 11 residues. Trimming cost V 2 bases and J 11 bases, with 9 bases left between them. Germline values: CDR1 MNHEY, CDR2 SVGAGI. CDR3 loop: CASSYGVGAFF. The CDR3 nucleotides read TGTGCCAGCAGTTACGGGGTTGGGGCTTTCTTT.

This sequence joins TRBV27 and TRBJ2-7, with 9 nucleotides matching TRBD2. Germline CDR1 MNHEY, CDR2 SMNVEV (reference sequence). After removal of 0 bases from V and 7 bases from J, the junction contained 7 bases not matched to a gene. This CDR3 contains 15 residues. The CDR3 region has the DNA TGTGCCAGCAGTTTATCGAATAGCGGGAGTGGGGAGCAGTACTTC. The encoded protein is CASSLSNSGSGEQYF.

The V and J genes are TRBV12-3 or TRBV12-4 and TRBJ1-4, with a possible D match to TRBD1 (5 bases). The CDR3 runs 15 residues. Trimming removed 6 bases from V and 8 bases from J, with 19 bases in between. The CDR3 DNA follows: TGTGCCAGCAGACCGGCCGATGGGGCCTGGGAAAAACTGTTTTTT. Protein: CASRPADGAWEKLFF.

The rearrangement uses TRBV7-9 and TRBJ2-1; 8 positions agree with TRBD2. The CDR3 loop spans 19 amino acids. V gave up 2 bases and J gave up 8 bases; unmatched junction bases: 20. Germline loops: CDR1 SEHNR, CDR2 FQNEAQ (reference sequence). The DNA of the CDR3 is TGTGCCAGCAGCTTACACGAGCGGGGGCCCCCAATCTCTTCCCATGAGCAGTTCTTC. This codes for CASSLHERGPPISSHEQFF. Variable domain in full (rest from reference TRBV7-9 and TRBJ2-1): DTGVSQNPRHKITKRGQNVTFRCDPISEHNRLYWYRQTLGQGPEFLTYFQNEAQLEKSRLLSDRFSAERPKGSFSTLEIQRTEQGDSAMYLCASSLHERGPPISSHEQFFGPGTRLTVL.

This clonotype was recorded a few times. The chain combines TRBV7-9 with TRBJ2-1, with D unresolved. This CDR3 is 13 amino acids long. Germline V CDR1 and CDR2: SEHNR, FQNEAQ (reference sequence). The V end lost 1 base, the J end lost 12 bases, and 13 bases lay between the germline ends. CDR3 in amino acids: CASSLGQTHRQFF. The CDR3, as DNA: TGTGCCAGCAGCTTAGGTCAGACTCACCGGCAGTTCTTC.

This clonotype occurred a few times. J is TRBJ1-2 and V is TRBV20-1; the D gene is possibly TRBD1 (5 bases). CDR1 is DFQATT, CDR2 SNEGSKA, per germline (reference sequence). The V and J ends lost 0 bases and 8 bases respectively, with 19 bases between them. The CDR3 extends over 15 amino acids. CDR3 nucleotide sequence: TGCAGTGCTAGAGATCCCGCGGGACCGCCTGGGGGCTACACCTTC. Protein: CSARDPAGPPGGYTF.

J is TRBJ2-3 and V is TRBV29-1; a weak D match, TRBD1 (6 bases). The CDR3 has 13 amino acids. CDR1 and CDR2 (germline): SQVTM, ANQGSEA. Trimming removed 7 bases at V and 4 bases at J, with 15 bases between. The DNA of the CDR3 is TGCAGCGGGGACACTGGGGGCCCAGATACGCAGTATTTT. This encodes CSGDTGGPDTQYF.

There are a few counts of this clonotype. The CDR3 sequence: CASSPNYRDEQFF. CDR3 sequence (DNA): TGTGCCAGCAGCCCCAACTACAGGGATGAGCAGTTCTTC. The genes are TRBV11-3 and TRBJ2-1, with D possibly being TRBD1 (6 bases). The germline CDR1 and CDR2 sequences are SGHNT and YENEEA. V shed 5 bases and J shed 8 bases, with 13 bases lying between them. This CDR3 comprises 13 residues.

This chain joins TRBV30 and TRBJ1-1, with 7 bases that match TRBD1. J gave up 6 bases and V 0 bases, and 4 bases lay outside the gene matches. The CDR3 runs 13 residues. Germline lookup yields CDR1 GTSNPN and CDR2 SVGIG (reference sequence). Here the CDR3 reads CAWSVAGTAEAFF. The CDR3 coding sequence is TGTGCCTGGAGTGTTGCGGGGACAGCTGAAGCTTTCTTT. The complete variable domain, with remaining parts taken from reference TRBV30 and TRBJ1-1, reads SQTIHQWPATLVQPVGSPLSLECTVEGTSNPNLYWYRQAAGRGLQLLFYSVGIGQISSEVPQNLSASRPQDRQFILSSKKLLLSDSGFYLCAWSVAGTAEAFFGQGTRLTVV.

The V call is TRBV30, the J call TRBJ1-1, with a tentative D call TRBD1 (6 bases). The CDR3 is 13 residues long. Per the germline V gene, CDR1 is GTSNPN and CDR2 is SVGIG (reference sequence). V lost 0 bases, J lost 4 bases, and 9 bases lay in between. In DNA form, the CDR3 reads TGTGCCTGGAGTGTCCAGGGGAGCACTGAAGCTTTCTTT. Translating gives CAWSVQGSTEAFF.

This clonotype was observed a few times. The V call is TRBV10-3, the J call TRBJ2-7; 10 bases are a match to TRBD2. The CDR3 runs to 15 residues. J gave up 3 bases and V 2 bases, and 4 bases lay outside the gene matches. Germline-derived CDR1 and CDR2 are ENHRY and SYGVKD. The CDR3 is CAISEGLAGVYEQYF. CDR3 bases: TGTGCCATCAGTGAGGGCCTAGCGGGAGTCTACGAGCAGTACTTC.

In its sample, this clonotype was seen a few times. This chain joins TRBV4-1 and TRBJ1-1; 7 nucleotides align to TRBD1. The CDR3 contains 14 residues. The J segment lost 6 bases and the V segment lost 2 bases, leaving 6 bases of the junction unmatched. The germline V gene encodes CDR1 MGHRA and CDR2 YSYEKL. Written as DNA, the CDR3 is TGCGCCAGCAGCCAACAACAGGGGTGGCCTGAAGCTTTCTTT. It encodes CASSQQQGWPEAFF.

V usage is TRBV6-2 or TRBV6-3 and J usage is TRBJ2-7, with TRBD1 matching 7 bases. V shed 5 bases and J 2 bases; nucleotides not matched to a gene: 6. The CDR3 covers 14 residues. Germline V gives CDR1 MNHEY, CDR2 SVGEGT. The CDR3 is CASSLPDRTYEQYF. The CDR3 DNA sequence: TGTGCCAGCAGTCTACCGGACAGGACCTACGAGCAGTACTTC.

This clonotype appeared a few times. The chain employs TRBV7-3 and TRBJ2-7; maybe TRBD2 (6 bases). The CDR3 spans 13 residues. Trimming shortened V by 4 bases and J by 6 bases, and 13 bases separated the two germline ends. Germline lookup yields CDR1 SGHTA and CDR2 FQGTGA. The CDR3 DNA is TGTGCCAGCAGCTCCGGGAGTGGGGGCGAGCAGTACTTC. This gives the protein CASSSGSGGEQYF.

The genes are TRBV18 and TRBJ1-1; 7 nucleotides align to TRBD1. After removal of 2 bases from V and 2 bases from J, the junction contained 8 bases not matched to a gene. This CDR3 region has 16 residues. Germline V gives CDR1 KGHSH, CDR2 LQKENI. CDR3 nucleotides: TGTGCCAGCTCACCAATGATGGAGGGGGCTAACACTGAAGCTTTCTTT. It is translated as CASSPMMEGANTEAFF.

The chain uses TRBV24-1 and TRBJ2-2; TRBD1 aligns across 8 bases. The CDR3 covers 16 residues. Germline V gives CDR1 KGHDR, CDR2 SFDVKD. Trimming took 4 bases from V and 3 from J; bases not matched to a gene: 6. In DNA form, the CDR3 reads TGTGCCACCAGTGACAGAGACAGGGGTTACACCGGGGAGCTGTTTTTT. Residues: CATSDRDRGYTGELFF.

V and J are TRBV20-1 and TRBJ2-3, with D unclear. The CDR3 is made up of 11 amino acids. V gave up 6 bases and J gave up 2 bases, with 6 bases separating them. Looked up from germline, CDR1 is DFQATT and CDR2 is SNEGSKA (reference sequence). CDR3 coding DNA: TGCAGTGCAGGAGCCACAGATACGCAGTATTTT. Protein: CSAGATDTQYF.

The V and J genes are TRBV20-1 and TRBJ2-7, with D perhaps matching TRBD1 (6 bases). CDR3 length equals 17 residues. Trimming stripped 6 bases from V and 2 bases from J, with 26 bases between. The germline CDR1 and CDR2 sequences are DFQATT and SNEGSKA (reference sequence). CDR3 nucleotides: TGCAGTGCCGTAATGGACAGTCCGGAGCGGTGGGCCTACGAGCAGTACTTC. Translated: CSAVMDSPERWAYEQYF.

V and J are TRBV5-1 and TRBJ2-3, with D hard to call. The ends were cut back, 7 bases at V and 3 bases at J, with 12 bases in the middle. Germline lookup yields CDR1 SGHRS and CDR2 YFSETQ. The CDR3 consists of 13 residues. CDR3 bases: TGCGCCAGCTTCGAGGTGAGGACAGATACGCAGTATTTT. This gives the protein CASFEVRTDTQYF.

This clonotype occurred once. CDR3 DNA: TGTGCCAGCAGTTTAAGGGGACAGGGATGGTCCGGGGAGCTGTTTTTT. This sequence encodes CASSLRGQGWSGELFF. V usage is TRBV27 and J usage is TRBJ2-2; 9 bases map to TRBD1. Germline CDR1 is MNHEY and CDR2 is SMNVEV (reference sequence). The CDR3 covers 16 residues. J was trimmed by 6 bases and V by 2 bases; bases with no gene match: 7.

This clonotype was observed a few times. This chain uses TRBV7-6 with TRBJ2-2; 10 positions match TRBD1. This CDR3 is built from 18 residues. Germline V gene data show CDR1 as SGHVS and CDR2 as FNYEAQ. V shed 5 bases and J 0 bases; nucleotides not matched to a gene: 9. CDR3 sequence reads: CASSPGDRGPSNTGELFF. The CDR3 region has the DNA TGTGCCAGCAGCCCAGGGGACAGGGGCCCTTCGAACACCGGGGAGCTGTTTTTT.

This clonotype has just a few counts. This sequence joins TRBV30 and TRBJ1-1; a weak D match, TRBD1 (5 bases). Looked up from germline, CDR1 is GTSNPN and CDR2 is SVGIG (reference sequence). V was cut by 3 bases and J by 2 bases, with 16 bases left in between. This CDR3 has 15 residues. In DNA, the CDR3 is TGTGCCTGGAGCGCCGGTTGGGGGGGAAACACTGAAGCTTTCTTT. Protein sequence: CAWSAGWGGNTEAFF.

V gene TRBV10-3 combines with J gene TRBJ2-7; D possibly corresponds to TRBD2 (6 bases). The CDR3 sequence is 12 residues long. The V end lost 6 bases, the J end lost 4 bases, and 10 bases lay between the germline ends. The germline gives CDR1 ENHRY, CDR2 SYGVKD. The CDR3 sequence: CAIRRDFYEQYF. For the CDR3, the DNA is TGTGCCATCAGAAGGGACTTTTACGAGCAGTACTTC.

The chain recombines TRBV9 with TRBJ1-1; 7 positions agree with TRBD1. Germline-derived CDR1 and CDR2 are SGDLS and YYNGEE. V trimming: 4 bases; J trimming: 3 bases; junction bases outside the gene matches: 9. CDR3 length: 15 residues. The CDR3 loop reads CASSIRDRADTEAFF. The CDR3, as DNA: TGTGCCAGCAGCATCCGCGACAGGGCCGACACTGAAGCTTTCTTT.

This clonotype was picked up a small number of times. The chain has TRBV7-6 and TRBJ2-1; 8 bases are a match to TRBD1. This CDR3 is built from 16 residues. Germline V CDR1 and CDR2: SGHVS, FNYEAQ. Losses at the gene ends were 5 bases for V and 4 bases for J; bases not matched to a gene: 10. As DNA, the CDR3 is TGTGCCAGCAGCCCCTTGACAGGGGACGGGTACAATGAGCAGTTCTTC. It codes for CASSPLTGDGYNEQFF.

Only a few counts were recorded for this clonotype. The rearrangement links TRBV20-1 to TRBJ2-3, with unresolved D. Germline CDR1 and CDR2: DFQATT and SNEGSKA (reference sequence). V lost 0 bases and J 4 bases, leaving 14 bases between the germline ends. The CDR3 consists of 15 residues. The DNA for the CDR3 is TGCAGTGCTAGAGATCACGAAGGGCGCGCAGATACGCAGTATTTT. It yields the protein CSARDHEGRADTQYF.